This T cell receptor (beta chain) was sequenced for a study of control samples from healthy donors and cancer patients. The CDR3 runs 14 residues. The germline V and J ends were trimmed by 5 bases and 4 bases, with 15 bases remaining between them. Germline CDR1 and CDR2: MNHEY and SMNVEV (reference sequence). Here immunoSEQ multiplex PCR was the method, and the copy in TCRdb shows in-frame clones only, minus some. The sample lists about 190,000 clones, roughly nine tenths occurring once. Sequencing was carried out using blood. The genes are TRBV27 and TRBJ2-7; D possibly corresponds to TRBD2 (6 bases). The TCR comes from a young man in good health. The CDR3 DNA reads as TGTGCCAGCAGTGCAGGAGGGGTATATTACGAGCAGTACTTC. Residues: CASSAGGVYYEQYF.